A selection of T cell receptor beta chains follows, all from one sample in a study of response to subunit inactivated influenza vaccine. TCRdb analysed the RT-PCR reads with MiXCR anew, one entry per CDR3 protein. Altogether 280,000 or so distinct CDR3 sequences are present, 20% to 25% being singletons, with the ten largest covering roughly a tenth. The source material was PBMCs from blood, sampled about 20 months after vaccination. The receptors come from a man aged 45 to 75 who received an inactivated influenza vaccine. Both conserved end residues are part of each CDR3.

CDR3aa: CASSPEWGGMGNEQFF
len: 16
v_gene: TRBV12-3/TRBV12-4
j_gene: TRBJ2-1

CDR3aa: CAISERGMNTEAFF
len: 14
v_gene: TRBV10-3
j_gene: TRBJ1-1

CDR3aa: CASSLTGARVGELFF
len: 15
v_gene: TRBV7-9
j_gene: TRBJ2-2

CDR3aa: CASSLASTSGYTF
len: 13
v_gene: TRBV12-3/TRBV12-4
j_gene: TRBJ1-2

CDR3aa: CASSQDLGLNTEAFF
len: 15
v_gene: TRBV4-2
j_gene: TRBJ1-1

CDR3aa: CASSLPKRGTSGANVLTF
len: 18
v_gene: TRBV5-4
j_gene: TRBJ2-6

CDR3aa: CASSPLGGFGTEAFF
len: 15
v_gene: TRBV7-2
j_gene: TRBJ1-1

CDR3aa: CASSQGGRGRRTEAFF
len: 16
v_gene: TRBV4-1
j_gene: TRBJ1-1

CDR3aa: CASSSGGDYGYTF
len: 13
v_gene: TRBV9
j_gene: TRBJ1-2

CDR3aa: CASSLSPLQSTLPGANVLTF
len: 20
v_gene: TRBV27
j_gene: TRBJ2-6

CDR3aa: CASSQHPQSGDRVWSSYNSPLHF
len: 23
v_gene: TRBV4-3
j_gene: TRBJ1-6

CDR3aa: CSVVGGRGGYGYTF
len: 14
v_gene: TRBV29-1
j_gene: TRBJ1-2

CDR3aa: CASSYSSGSTDTQYF
len: 15
v_gene: TRBV6-5
j_gene: TRBJ2-3

CDR3aa: CASSPTGQSYEQYF
len: 14
v_gene: TRBV12-3/TRBV12-4
j_gene: TRBJ2-7

CDR3aa: CSVGTDRNSGNTIYF
len: 15
v_gene: TRBV29-1
j_gene: TRBJ1-3

CDR3aa: CASSLQTDSPLHF
len: 13
v_gene: TRBV7-2
j_gene: TRBJ1-6

CDR3aa: CASKGYANTGELFF
len: 14
v_gene: TRBV27
j_gene: TRBJ2-2

CDR3aa: CSAGLRASRSYGYTF
len: 15
v_gene: TRBV20-1
j_gene: TRBJ1-2

CDR3aa: CASSLVGGGYSNQPQHF
len: 17
v_gene: TRBV5-5
j_gene: TRBJ1-5

CDR3aa: CASRTRVAPSGGELFF
len: 16
v_gene: TRBV7-8
j_gene: TRBJ2-2

CDR3aa: CASSLALGNQPQHF
len: 14
v_gene: TRBV7-6
j_gene: TRBJ1-5

CDR3aa: CASSLGATGGGLSDTQYF
len: 18
v_gene: TRBV11-2
j_gene: TRBJ2-3

CDR3aa: CASSTPPLHF
len: 10
v_gene: TRBV12-3/TRBV12-4
j_gene: TRBJ1-6

CDR3aa: CSVRDRGLGEKLFF
len: 14
v_gene: TRBV20-1
j_gene: TRBJ1-4

CDR3aa: CASSEWTGGEMQYF
len: 14
v_gene: TRBV2
j_gene: TRBJ2-7

CDR3aa: CASSQRGDGYTF
len: 12
v_gene: TRBV18
j_gene: TRBJ1-2

CDR3aa: CASGRDRVTEAFF
len: 13
v_gene: TRBV5-1
j_gene: TRBJ1-1

CDR3aa: CASSKRGLTDTQYF
len: 14
v_gene: TRBV7-8
j_gene: TRBJ2-3

CDR3aa: CSVEDLWGATEAFF
len: 14
v_gene: TRBV29-1
j_gene: TRBJ1-1

CDR3aa: CASPPEGLNTEAFF
len: 14
v_gene: TRBV2
j_gene: TRBJ1-1

CDR3aa: CASRRTGGEGNSPLHF
len: 16
v_gene: TRBV7-2
j_gene: TRBJ1-6

CDR3aa: CASSQDHTSGDAELFF
len: 16
v_gene: TRBV4-2
j_gene: TRBJ2-2

CDR3aa: CASSFGGTYNEQFF
len: 14
v_gene: TRBV28
j_gene: TRBJ2-1

CDR3aa: CASSRQGAYNEQFF
len: 14
v_gene: TRBV6-1
j_gene: TRBJ2-1

CDR3aa: CASSPRREIRGTDTQYF
len: 17
v_gene: TRBV12-3/TRBV12-4
j_gene: TRBJ2-3

CDR3aa: CASSFTGGYIQYF
len: 13
v_gene: TRBV12-3/TRBV12-4
j_gene: TRBJ2-4

CDR3aa: CASTGQHNSPLHF
len: 13
v_gene: TRBV19
j_gene: TRBJ1-6

CDR3aa: CASSVAGQGYNEQFF
len: 15
v_gene: TRBV9
j_gene: TRBJ2-1

CDR3aa: CASSDSMAGTGAGNTIYF
len: 18
v_gene: TRBV2
j_gene: TRBJ1-3

CDR3aa: CASSSGTVPTFYGYTF
len: 16
v_gene: TRBV7-8
j_gene: TRBJ1-2

CDR3aa: CASSLPNTEAFF
len: 12
v_gene: TRBV12-3/TRBV12-4
j_gene: TRBJ1-1

CDR3aa: CATRSGRASSGNTIYF
len: 16
v_gene: TRBV6-1
j_gene: TRBJ1-3

CDR3aa: CASTKPRDKAAHEQYF
len: 16
v_gene: TRBV6-2/TRBV6-3
j_gene: TRBJ2-7

CDR3aa: CASGRWNSPLHF
len: 12
v_gene: TRBV25-1
j_gene: TRBJ1-6

CDR3aa: CAISGSGATAAGELFF
len: 16
v_gene: TRBV10-3
j_gene: TRBJ2-2

CDR3aa: CSAFLAGTQYF
len: 11
v_gene: TRBV20-1
j_gene: TRBJ2-5

CDR3aa: CAIRREPYNEQYF
len: 13
v_gene: TRBV7-2
j_gene: TRBJ2-7